The next 10 T cell receptor beta chains were all read from a single sample in a study of blood T cells in healthy people across ages. Combining a sample-barcoded 5' primer with a J-beta primer mix, a second PCR ran for roughly 7 to 11 cycles. TCRdb itself ran the 5' RACE reads through MiXCR, one entry per CDR3 protein. This table has roughly 680,000 distinct CDR3 sequences, approximately 50% appearing once. The specimen was blood. The receptors originated from a woman aged 60-75 years in good health.

This clonotype was observed at least ten times. The genes are TRBV7-9 and TRBJ2-5; 8 bases agree with TRBD1. CDR3 length: 14 residues. Germline V gene lookup returns CDR1 SEHNR and CDR2 FQNEAQ (reference sequence). V shed 4 bases, J shed 5 bases, and the junction held 6 bases outside the gene matches. This chain's CDR3 is CASSYQGARETQYF. The CDR3 DNA reads TGTGCCAGCAGCTACCAGGGGGCGCGGGAGACCCAGTACTTC.

The V call is TRBV20-1, the J call TRBJ2-3, with TRBD2 identical over 7 bases. J lost 0 bases, V lost 5 bases, and 14 bases had no gene match. The CDR3 is made up of 17 amino acids. Per germline, CDR1 DFQATT and CDR2 SNEGSKA (reference sequence). The CDR3 nucleotides are TGCAGTGCTCTAGGAGTCAAGGGAGCGGGAAGCACAGATACGCAGTATTTT. Amino acids: CSALGVKGAGSTDTQYF.

Only a few counts were recorded for this clonotype. The rearrangement links TRBV5-1 to TRBJ1-4, with 8 bases identical to TRBD1. Germline CDR1 SGHRS, CDR2 YFSETQ. Trimming at V came to 4 bases and at J to 5 bases, leaving 7 bases not matched to a gene. This CDR3 contains 15 residues. CDR3 protein: CASSPGQGDNEKLFF. The DNA for the CDR3 is TGCGCCAGCAGCCCCGGACAGGGAGACAATGAAAAACTGTTTTTT.

The V call is TRBV28, the J call TRBJ2-5, with 15 bases identical to TRBD2. From germline, CDR1 is MDHEN and CDR2 SYDVKM. Trimming cost V 6 bases and J 5 bases; bases outside gene matches: 10. This CDR3 has 17 residues. Here the CDR3 DNA reads TGTGCCAGCAGACTACCGGGACTAGCGGGAGGTACGGAGACCCAGTACTTC. Its translation is CASRLPGLAGGTETQYF.

In its sample, this clonotype was seen a few times. The CDR3 protein is CAISGGGVNIQYF. In DNA, the CDR3 is TGTGCCATCTCGGGGGGAGGGGTAAACATTCAGTACTTC. This chain connects TRBV7-2 to TRBJ2-4; 7 bases match TRBD2. CDR3 length: 13 residues. J gave up 6 bases and V 10 bases, and 9 bases lay outside the gene matches. CDR1 is SGHTA and CDR2 is FQGNSA in the germline V gene.

The table lists this clonotype with a few counts. The genes are TRBV7-2 and TRBJ2-1; a weak D match, TRBD2 (6 bases). The ends were cut back, 5 bases at V and 5 bases at J, with 22 bases in the middle. From germline, CDR1 is SGHTA and CDR2 FQGNSA. The CDR3 is 17 amino acids. CDR3 coding DNA: TGTGCCAGCAGCCAGGGCCCGTGGGAGGACCCGGACAATGAGCAGTTCTTC. It specifies CASSQGPWEDPDNEQFF.

This clonotype turned up a few times. V is TRBV9 and J is TRBJ1-2, with unresolved D. This CDR3 is built from 14 residues. Germline CDR1 reads SGDLS; CDR2 reads YYNGEE. The V and J ends lost 4 bases and 7 bases respectively, with 17 bases between them. The CDR3, as DNA: TGTGCCAGCAGCCCGACGGACCTCCGGGGTGGCTACACCTTC. Its translation is CASSPTDLRGGYTF.

The V and J genes are TRBV18 and TRBJ2-7; D is uncertain. The CDR3 extends over 13 amino acids. Germline assignment: CDR1 KGHSH and CDR2 LQKENI. Trimming shortened V by 3 bases and J by 3 bases, and 9 bases separated the two germline ends. The CDR3, as DNA: TGTGCCAGCTCACCGGACCAACTCTACGAGCAGTACTTC. As protein: CASSPDQLYEQYF.

The J gene is TRBJ1-2, the V gene TRBV9; D is uncertain. The ends were cut back, 4 bases at V and 3 bases at J, with 10 bases in the middle. Germline CDR1 SGDLS, CDR2 YYNGEE. This CDR3 has 13 amino acids. CDR3 coding DNA: TGTGCCAGCAGCACACACGCTCACTATGGCTACACCTTC. The encoded protein is CASSTHAHYGYTF.

This clonotype has a handful of counts. The chain links TRBV10-3 to TRBJ2-7; 10 nucleotides agree with TRBD2. CDR1 ENHRY and CDR2 SYGVKD come from the germline V gene. With V trimmed by 4 bases and J by 3 bases, 6 bases remained unmatched. The CDR3 sequence is 15 residues long. The CDR3 bases are TGTGCCATCAGTGGTGGGACTAGCGAACTCTACGAGCAGTACTTC. Its protein product is CAISGGTSELYEQYF.